This entry describes one T cell receptor (beta chain). Sequencing used immunoSEQ multiplex PCR; TCRdb keeps in-frame clones, though not all of them. Found here are about 240,000 clones, under 85% of them singletons; the top ten hold about 2%. These data come from a study of blood T cell repertoires in COVID-19. This CDR3 contains 15 residues. The receptor was derived from a man younger than 40 who had recovered from COVID-19. V is TRBV1 and J is TRBJ1-5. TRBV1 is given as a pseudogene. Sequencing used peripheral blood. Here the CDR3 DNA reads TGCACCAGCACCATATTTCGGGGAGGCAATCAGCCCCAGCATTTT. It encodes CTSTIFRGGNQPQHF.